This T cell receptor (beta chain) was recovered during a study of technical replicates of blood from several donors. The CDR3 runs 14 residues. CDR1 SGHNT and CDR2 YENEEA come from the germline V gene. The V and J ends lost 7 bases and 2 bases, in that order; junction bases with no gene match: 5. Sequencing used immunoSEQ multiplex PCR; TCRdb keeps in-frame clones, though not all of them. This table holds approximately 76,000 clones, roughly 91% found once. The rearrangement uses TRBV11-3 and TRBJ2-3; 8 nucleotides align to TRBD1. Input material: T cells isolated from PBMCs. The sequence was collected from a human donor in good health. The CDR3, as DNA: TGTGCCAGCACCAAGGGACAGGCCACAGATACGCAGTATTTT. Amino acids: CASTKGQATDTQYF. The complete variable domain, with remaining parts taken from reference TRBV11-3 and TRBJ2-3, reads EAGVVQSPRYKIIEKKQPVAFWCNPISGHNTLYWYLQNLGQGPELLIRYENEEAVDDSQLPKDRFSAERLKGVDSTLKIQPAELGDSAVYLCASTKGQATDTQYFGPGTRLTVL.